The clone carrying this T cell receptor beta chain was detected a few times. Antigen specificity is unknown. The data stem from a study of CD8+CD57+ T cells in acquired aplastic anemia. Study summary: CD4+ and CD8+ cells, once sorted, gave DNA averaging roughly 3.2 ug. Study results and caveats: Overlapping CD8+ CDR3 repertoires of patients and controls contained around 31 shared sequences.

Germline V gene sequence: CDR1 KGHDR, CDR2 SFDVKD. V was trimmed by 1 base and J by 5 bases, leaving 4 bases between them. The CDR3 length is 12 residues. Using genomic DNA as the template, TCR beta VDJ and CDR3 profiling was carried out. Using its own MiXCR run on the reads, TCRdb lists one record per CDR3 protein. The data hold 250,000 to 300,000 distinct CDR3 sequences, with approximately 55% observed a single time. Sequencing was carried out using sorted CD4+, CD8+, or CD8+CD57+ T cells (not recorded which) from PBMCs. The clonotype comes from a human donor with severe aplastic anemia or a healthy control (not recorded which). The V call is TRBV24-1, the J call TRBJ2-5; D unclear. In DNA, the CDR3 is TGTGCCACCAGTGATTTAGGGGAGACCCAGTACTTC. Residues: CATSDLGETQYF.